The clone carrying this T cell receptor beta chain was observed a few times. What it recognizes is unknown. This CDR3 comprises 12 residues. V was pared by 6 bases and J by 7 bases, with 10 bases between. Germline V gene data show CDR1 as LNHNV and CDR2 as YYDKDF (reference sequence). Original data processing: Quality scores were absent from the junction-only immunoSEQ sequences, so filtering differed. Assay used: immunoSEQ multiplex PCR; TCRdb lists only in-frame clones, some missing. The D gene and trimming were derived from the DNA, and the V and J assignments and clone size from that table. In the table there are 300,000 or so clones, around 72% of which are singletons. Nashville, Tennessee was home to all donors, each a Caucasian adult. The data originate from a study of shared clonotypes between healthy human individuals. Study-wide results and limits: When compared with the clonotypes that were shared by all four sorted-subset donors, the non-shared clonotypes turned out to have lower generation probabilities.

This receptor was obtained from a man aged 25-45 years in good health. Specimen: memory CD4+ T cells sorted from blood. Described subset: CD45RA-negative fraction. The V gene is TRBV15, the J gene TRBJ1-5; D remains unclear. The CDR3 DNA is TGTGCCACCAGTCCAGTGGGCCAGCCCCAGCATTTT. Protein sequence: CATSPVGQPQHF. Combining the CDR3 with reference TRBV15 and TRBJ1-5 gives the whole variable domain DAMVIQNPRYQVTQFGKPVTLSCSQTLNHNVMYWYQQKSSQAPKLLFHYYDKDFNNEADTPDNFQSRRPNTSFCFLDIRSPGLGDTAMYLCATSPVGQPQHFGDGTRLSIL.